This T cell receptor beta chain was recorded in a study of shared clonotypes between healthy human individuals. Study conclusions and caveats: The four-donor shared clonotypes exceeded non-shared clonotypes in generation probability, with non-shared ones scoring lower. A few donors showed sharing of approximately 5% of naive CD4 clonotypes.

The assay was carried out at the deep level. Using immunoSEQ multiplex PCR, the repertoire was profiled, and TCRdb retains in-frame clones only, with some absent. The sample yields approximately 100,000 clones, about 63% seen once. Notes on this clone: Its antigen is as yet unknown.

The V end was cut by 5 bases, the J end by 0 bases, with 11 bases between. The CDR3 is 15 amino acids. Looked up from germline, CDR1 is SGHAT and CDR2 is FQDESV (reference sequence). The sequence was collected from a woman aged 25 to 39 in good health. This chain links TRBV11-1 with TRBJ2-1; D uncertain. Specimen: memory CD8+ T cells sorted from blood. Regarding subset: CD45RO+ cells pooled with CCR7-negative TemRA cells. CDR3 sequence (DNA): TGTGCCAGCAGCCCTACTCCCCTCTCCTACAATGAGCAGTTCTTC. It yields the protein CASSPTPLSYNEQFF.